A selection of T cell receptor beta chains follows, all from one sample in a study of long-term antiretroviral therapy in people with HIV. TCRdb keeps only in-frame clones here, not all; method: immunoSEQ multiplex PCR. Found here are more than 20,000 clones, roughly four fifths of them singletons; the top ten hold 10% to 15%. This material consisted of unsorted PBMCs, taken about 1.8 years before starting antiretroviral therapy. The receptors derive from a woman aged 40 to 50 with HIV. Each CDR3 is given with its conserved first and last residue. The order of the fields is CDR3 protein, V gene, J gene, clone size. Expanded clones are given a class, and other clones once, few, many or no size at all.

CDR3 protein: CASSQWTAGTGELFF
V gene: TRBV14
J gene: TRBJ2-2
clone size: .

CDR3 protein: CASSLGPGDTEAFF
V gene: TRBV5-6
J gene: TRBJ1-1
clone size: .

CDR3 protein: CASSHLDRRTGYTF
V gene: TRBV14
J gene: TRBJ1-2
clone size: .

CDR3 protein: CASSPRHLYNEQFF
V gene: TRBV19
J gene: TRBJ2-1
clone size: .

CDR3 protein: CASSLDRRQETQYF
V gene: TRBV7-9
J gene: TRBJ2-5
clone size: .

CDR3 protein: CASSESSGANVLTF
V gene: TRBV6-4
J gene: TRBJ2-6
clone size: .

CDR3 protein: CASSIGHNTEAFF
V gene: TRBV19
J gene: TRBJ1-1
clone size: .

CDR3 protein: CASSSGLAETYEQYF
V gene: TRBV5-4
J gene: TRBJ2-7
clone size: .

CDR3 protein: CAWSVRDLDTDTQYF
V gene: TRBV30
J gene: TRBJ2-3
clone size: .

CDR3 protein: CAYQREGGNEQFF
V gene: TRBV30
J gene: TRBJ2-1
clone size: .

CDR3 protein: CASSLGVGQETQYF
V gene: TRBV5-1
J gene: TRBJ2-5
clone size: .

CDR3 protein: CASSLQLNYGYTF
V gene: TRBV19
J gene: TRBJ1-2
clone size: .

CDR3 protein: CASSLDGGRGGADTQYF
V gene: TRBV11-2
J gene: TRBJ2-3
clone size: .

CDR3 protein: CASRGTSGSNEQFF
V gene: TRBV6-5
J gene: TRBJ2-1
clone size: few

CDR3 protein: CASSRQGAGNQPQHF
V gene: TRBV6-1
J gene: TRBJ1-5
clone size: .

CDR3 protein: CASSYSTSGSPDTQYF
V gene: TRBV6-5
J gene: TRBJ2-3
clone size: .

CDR3 protein: CASSEARGRAYEQYF
V gene: TRBV25-1
J gene: TRBJ2-7
clone size: .

CDR3 protein: CASSLGRQGNEKLFF
V gene: TRBV5-8
J gene: TRBJ1-4
clone size: .

CDR3 protein: CASSLLHGQGARNEQYF
V gene: TRBV7-8
J gene: TRBJ2-7
clone size: .

CDR3 protein: CASSRVQGGEAFF
V gene: TRBV7-2
J gene: TRBJ1-1
clone size: .

CDR3 protein: CASSQDRDIRGYTF
V gene: TRBV4-2
J gene: TRBJ1-2
clone size: .

CDR3 protein: CASRADSTGNQPQHF
V gene: TRBV6-1
J gene: TRBJ1-5
clone size: .

CDR3 protein: CASSIAGQGAGELFF
V gene: TRBV19
J gene: TRBJ2-2
clone size: .

CDR3 protein: CASQPTGGRPDTQYF
V gene: TRBV12-5
J gene: TRBJ2-3
clone size: .

CDR3 protein: CASSLGSRGPGTGELFF
V gene: TRBV5-1
J gene: TRBJ2-2
clone size: few

CDR3 protein: CASSYSGKNEQYF
V gene: TRBV6-6
J gene: TRBJ2-7
clone size: .

CDR3 protein: CAWRLGQAPTEAFF
V gene: TRBV30
J gene: TRBJ1-1
clone size: few

CDR3 protein: CASSQDLWVGNTIYF
V gene: TRBV14
J gene: TRBJ1-3
clone size: .

CDR3 protein: CASSLAGFGLGDTEAFF
V gene: TRBV5-1
J gene: TRBJ1-1
clone size: .

CDR3 protein: CATSRGLVMNTEAFF
V gene: TRBV15
J gene: TRBJ1-1
clone size: .

CDR3 protein: CASSPWGLAFGELFF
V gene: TRBV18
J gene: TRBJ2-2
clone size: .

CDR3 protein: CASRWKGAGAGANVLTF
V gene: TRBV13
J gene: TRBJ2-6
clone size: medium-sized

CDR3 protein: CAIPADRTGELFF
V gene: TRBV2
J gene: TRBJ2-2
clone size: .

CDR3 protein: CASSGRGVGETQYF
V gene: TRBV6-6
J gene: TRBJ2-5
clone size: .

CDR3 protein: CASSEGYEQYF
V gene: TRBV11-2
J gene: TRBJ2-7
clone size: .

CDR3 protein: CASSRVNEQYF
V gene: TRBV7-9
J gene: TRBJ2-7
clone size: few

CDR3 protein: CASRGQPYYGYTF
V gene: TRBV21-1
J gene: TRBJ1-2
clone size: .

CDR3 protein: CASSVPGSSSYEQYF
V gene: TRBV19
J gene: TRBJ2-7
clone size: .

CDR3 protein: CASSLAGTSPPYEQYF
V gene: TRBV5-5
J gene: TRBJ2-7
clone size: .

CDR3 protein: CASSQAPGMNTEAFF
V gene: TRBV4-1
J gene: TRBJ1-1
clone size: .

CDR3 protein: CSVDVDRGYGYTF
V gene: TRBV29-1
J gene: TRBJ1-2
clone size: .

CDR3 protein: CASSTRQGRQPQHF
V gene: TRBV28
J gene: TRBJ1-5
clone size: .

CDR3 protein: CAWEPGQQNTEAFF
V gene: TRBV30
J gene: TRBJ1-1
clone size: .

CDR3 protein: CASTTGDFGAYEQYF
V gene: TRBV19
J gene: TRBJ2-7
clone size: .

CDR3 protein: CASSHVAGTTYEQYF
V gene: TRBV4-1
J gene: TRBJ2-7
clone size: few

CDR3 protein: CASSYTTVYPTEAFF
V gene: TRBV6-5
J gene: TRBJ1-1
clone size: .

CDR3 protein: CASSYGQAGVWEQYF
V gene: TRBV27
J gene: TRBJ2-7
clone size: .

CDR3 protein: CASSLVGTDNSPLHF
V gene: TRBV7-2
J gene: TRBJ1-6
clone size: .

CDR3 protein: CASSQDGGTRELFF
V gene: TRBV14
J gene: TRBJ2-2
clone size: few

CDR3 protein: CASSYSTVYNEQFF
V gene: TRBV6-6
J gene: TRBJ2-1
clone size: .

CDR3 protein: CASRDTRGTIGSPLHF
V gene: TRBV27
J gene: TRBJ1-6
clone size: few

CDR3 protein: CASSTQLADRRTGELFF
V gene: TRBV19
J gene: TRBJ2-2
clone size: .

CDR3 protein: CASRPLVGAYEQYF
V gene: TRBV7-2
J gene: TRBJ2-7
clone size: .

CDR3 protein: CAWSVGAGDQPQHF
V gene: TRBV30
J gene: TRBJ1-5
clone size: .

CDR3 protein: CASSFQGTDEQFF
V gene: TRBV5-1
J gene: TRBJ2-1
clone size: .

CDR3 protein: CASGTNPPNQPQHF
V gene: TRBV12-5
J gene: TRBJ1-5
clone size: .

CDR3 protein: CASSLLRDTGELFF
V gene: TRBV5-1
J gene: TRBJ2-2
clone size: .

CDR3 protein: CASRAVSSYEQYF
V gene: TRBV5-1
J gene: TRBJ2-7
clone size: .